The rows below give T cell receptor beta chains drawn from one sample of a study of Ad26.COV2.S vaccination and SARS-CoV-2 variants. Assay: immunoSEQ multiplex PCR; the TCRdb copy retains only in-frame clones and omits some. Counted here are almost 400,000 clones, roughly 90% occurring once; the ten biggest clones make up under 2%. The material sequenced was peripheral blood, taken in a trial of Ad26.COV2.S vaccine versus placebo. The receptors originated from a person aged 18-60 years who received the Ad26.COV2.S COVID-19 vaccine or a placebo. CDR3s include the opening cysteine and the closing phenylalanine or tryptophan. D genes are given only for firm matches. Clone size is stated in some rows and not others, as once, few, many or a class when expanded.

v_call	clone_size	j_call	d_call	cdr3_nt	cdr3_aa
TRBV19	once	TRBJ2-1	.	TGTGCCAGTAGTATGCCCCCAGGAGGGGTGGATGAGCAGTTCTTC	CASSMPPGGVDEQFF
TRBV7-7	.	TRBJ2-1	.	TGTGCCAGCAGCTTTTCTAGCGAAAGCTCCTACAATGAGCAGTTCTTC	CASSFSSESSYNEQFF
TRBV11-2	.	TRBJ1-3	TRBD1	TGTGCCAGCAGCCCACAGGGGGGAAATCAGGCCACCATATATTTT	CASSPQGGNQATIYF
TRBV18	.	TRBJ1-3	.	TGTGCCAGCTCACCTCTGGGACTGGTCTCTGGAAACACCATATATTTT	CASSPLGLVSGNTIYF
TRBV28	.	TRBJ2-3	.	TGTGCCAGCGAGGAAGGGACTGGAGGTACGCAGTATTTT	CASEEGTGGTQYF
TRBV4-1	.	TRBJ2-7	TRBD2	TGCGCCAGCAGCCAAGGAACTAGCGGGAGGTCCCCCTACGAGCAGTACTTC	CASSQGTSGRSPYEQYF
TRBV2	.	TRBJ1-6	.	TGTGCCAGCGGGGGAGTCTCTAATTCACCCCTCCACTTT	CASGGVSNSPLHF
TRBV2	.	TRBJ2-1	TRBD2	TGTGCCAGCAGTGAGGGACTAGCGGGAGGTCGGCAGTTCTTC	CASSEGLAGGRQFF
TRBV21-1	.	TRBJ2-7	.	TGTGCCAGCGACTCGTCGAACTCCTACGAGCAGTACTTC	CASDSSNSYEQYF
TRBV4-3	.	TRBJ1-6	.	TGCGCCAGCAGCCAAGCGGTCAGCGCGGATTCACCCCTCCACTTT	CASSQAVSADSPLHF
TRBV24-1	.	TRBJ2-2	.	TGTGCCACCAGTTTGGGATCGAACACCGGGGAGCTGTTTTTT	CATSLGSNTGELFF
TRBV11-1	.	TRBJ2-3	.	TGTGCCAGCAGCCGAGCAGGGGAGAACACAGATACGCAGTATTTT	CASSRAGENTDTQYF
TRBV19	.	TRBJ2-7	.	TGTGCCAGTAGTCCCCGGGACACCTATTACGAGCAGTACTTC	CASSPRDTYYEQYF
TRBV28	.	TRBJ2-1	.	TGTGCCAGCAGTTCCGTTTTGGCGGGCTCCTACAATGAGCAGTTCTTC	CASSSVLAGSYNEQFF
TRBV3-1/TRBV3-2	.	TRBJ2-4	.	TGTGCCAGCAGCGCATCCCCTGGAGACATTCAGTACTTC	CASSASPGDIQYF
TRBV7-9	.	TRBJ1-2	.	TGTGCCAGCAGCTCCCAAACAGGGTCGTCTGGCTACACCTTC	CASSSQTGSSGYTF
TRBV28	.	TRBJ2-3	TRBD1	TGTGCCAGCAGCTATACCCCTAAAGCGGGGACAGGGAATACAGATACGCAGTATTTT	CASSYTPKAGTGNTDTQYF
TRBV11-2	once	TRBJ2-7	.	TGTGCCAGCAGCTTAGCAGTCGGCCATCTGTACTTC	CASSLAVGHLYF
TRBV23-1	.	TRBJ1-3	.	TGCGCCAGCAGTCACAACCCCTCTGGAAACACCATATATTTT	CASSHNPSGNTIYF
TRBV24-1	.	TRBJ2-3	TRBD2	TGTGCCACCGCCCCTAGCGGGAGCTCAGATACGCAGTATTTT	CATAPSGSSDTQYF
TRBV5-1	few	TRBJ1-5	.	TGCGCCAGCAGTCTGGCGGGGGCTGGGCCCCAGCATTTT	CASSLAGAGPQHF
TRBV10-1	.	TRBJ2-5	.	TGCGCCAGCATCCGTACCGGTTACAGGGTAGAAGGGAGTGAGACCCAGTACTTC	CASIRTGYRVEGSETQYF
TRBV5-5	.	TRBJ1-3	.	TGTGCCAGCAGCCCTGGCATCCCCGGGGGATCTCGCGGAAACACCATATATTTT	CASSPGIPGGSRGNTIYF
TRBV30	.	TRBJ2-5	TRBD2	TGTGCCTGTAGCGGGAGTGTCCAAGAGACCCAGTACTTC	CACSGSVQETQYF
TRBV11-2	.	TRBJ2-7	.	TGTGCCAGCACCCCGACAGAGACCACCTACGAGCAGTACTTC	CASTPTETTYEQYF
TRBV6-6	.	TRBJ2-3	.	TGTGCCAGCAGTTACTCTTGGGATACGCAGTATTTT	CASSYSWDTQYF
TRBV28	.	TRBJ1-5	.	TGTGCCAGCACAAATAGCAATCAGCCCCAGCATTTT	CASTNSNQPQHF
TRBV29-1	.	TRBJ1-3	TRBD1	TGCAGCGTTTCGACAGGGCCGGGAAACACCATATATTTT	CSVSTGPGNTIYF
TRBV29-1	.	TRBJ2-1	.	TGCAGCGTTGTTAAGGGTACCGCAGTCGATGAGCAGTTCTTC	CSVVKGTAVDEQFF
TRBV12-5	.	TRBJ2-1	.	TGTGCTAGTGGTTTGGTACGAGGCGGGAACAATGAGCAGTTCTTC	CASGLVRGGNNEQFF
TRBV6-4	.	TRBJ2-2	TRBD1	TGTGCCAGCAGGACAGGGGGTGGCACCGGGGAGCTGTTTTTT	CASRTGGGTGELFF